The sequence of this T cell receptor beta chain was determined in a study of Graves' ophthalmopathy and Graves' hyperthyroidism. In its sample, this clonotype was seen many times. What it binds is unknown. The ends were cut back, 4 bases at V and 7 bases at J, with 14 bases in the middle. This CDR3 comprises 15 residues. CDR1 is SGHVS, CDR2 FQNEAQ, per germline. Symptoms, serum thyroxine and TRAb, thyroid ultrasound, and orbital computed tomography formed the diagnostic basis. Whole-study findings and limits: Sensitivity of 55% to 71% and specificity of roughly 72% were achieved by the model that predicted ophthalmopathy progression. In separating ophthalmopathy from stable hyperthyroidism, a 13-signature model achieved around 85% sensitivity and approximately 81% specificity.

RNA transcripts served as template for amplifying TCR beta CDR3 sequences. Following a first-round RT-PCR that used HTBI primers, a second-round multiplex PCR was carried out. TCRdb reprocessed the multiplex PCR reads with MiXCR, giving one entry per CDR3 protein. Here the sample spans around 1.1 million distinct CDR3 sequences, 36% being singletons. This receptor was taken from an adult man with Graves' hyperthyroidism. Sequences were obtained from peripheral blood or thyroid tissue (not recorded which). V gene TRBV7-8 combines with J gene TRBJ1-6, with D possibly being TRBD1 (5 bases). The CDR3 sequence is CASSWDGGRNSPLHF. CDR3 in DNA: TGTGCCAGCAGCTGGGATGGGGGTCGGAATTCACCCCTCCACTTT.